This entry lists 16 T cell receptor beta chains sequenced from one sample in a study of cytomegalovirus exposure and HLA in healthy donors. The study ran its PCR with 60 Vbeta and 13 Jbeta primers. The data were produced by immunoSEQ multiplex PCR, yet TCRdb's version contains in-frame clones alone and is incomplete. The profile covers 120,000 or so clones, with 65% to 80% appearing a single time and around 3.5% taken by the ten largest. The sequencing input was PBMCs. The receptors were sampled from a human donor in good health.

The chain carries TRBV10-2 and TRBJ2-1, with 9 bases that match TRBD2. Germline CDR1 and CDR2: WSHSY and SAAADI. Trimming cost V 3 bases and J 7 bases; bases outside gene matches: 10. The CDR3 runs 16 residues. The CDR3 DNA is TGCGCCAGCAGTGAATGGCGGGAGGGCCGAGGGAATGAGCAGTTCTTC. Translating gives CASSEWREGRGNEQFF.

This clone was recorded a few times. The V gene is TRBV19, the J gene TRBJ2-1, with 9 bases identical to TRBD2. Germline values: CDR1 LNHDA, CDR2 SQIVND (reference sequence). V lost 10 bases and J lost 5; bases outside the gene matches: 15. This CDR3 is 16 amino acids long. The CDR3 reads CAISGAGGPVNNEQFF. In DNA, the CDR3 is TGTGCCATCTCAGGTGCGGGAGGGCCCGTAAACAATGAGCAGTTCTTC.

V is TRBV7-9 and J is TRBJ1-2, with 9 bases aligning to TRBD1. The J segment lost 3 bases and the V segment lost 1 base, leaving 6 bases of the junction unmatched. Per germline, CDR1 SEHNR and CDR2 FQNEAQ (reference sequence). The length of the CDR3 is 16 residues. CDR3 sequence: CASSLVRTGVDYGYTF. Here the CDR3 DNA reads TGTGCCAGCAGCTTAGTAAGGACAGGGGTTGACTATGGCTACACCTTC.

This rearrangement joins TRBV23-1 to TRBJ2-3; 11 bases fit TRBD2. TRBV23-1 falls under the ORF class, with uncertain function. After removal of 7 bases from V and 6 bases from J, the junction contained 24 bases not matched to a gene. This CDR3 region has 20 residues. The CDR3: CASTQFWGQSGLAVKDTQYF. The CDR3 nucleotides are TGCGCCAGCACCCAATTCTGGGGACAGTCGGGACTAGCGGTCAAGGATACGCAGTATTTT.

V usage is TRBV2 and J usage is TRBJ1-5; TRBD1 agrees at 8 bases. The CDR3 spans 15 residues. V lost 1 base, J lost 6 bases, and 5 bases stayed unmatched. Germline V gene data show CDR1 as SNHLY and CDR2 as FYNNEI. CDR3 loop: CASSEEQGASQPQHF. CDR3 nucleotide sequence: TGTGCCAGCAGTGAAGAGCAGGGGGCAAGTCAGCCCCAGCATTTT.

The rearrangement links TRBV20-1 to TRBJ2-5; TRBD2 might be the D (5 bases). The end of the DNA aligns better with TRBJ2-7, so the J call may be wrong. Per the germline V gene, CDR1 is DFQATT and CDR2 is SNEGSKA (reference sequence). This CDR3 spans 11 amino acids. The CDR3 is CSAPDFHEQYF. For the CDR3, the DNA is TGCAGTGCTCCGGACTTCCACGAGCAGTACTTC.

This sequence joins TRBV19 and TRBJ2-7; 11 nucleotides line up with TRBD2. This CDR3 comprises 18 residues. Germline values: CDR1 LNHDA, CDR2 SQIVND (reference sequence). The V and J ends lost 3 bases and 2 bases, in that order; junction bases with no gene match: 12. CDR3 region: CASSIVLATSGNTYEQYF. The CDR3 nucleotides read TGTGCCAGTAGTATTGTCTTGGCGACTAGCGGGAATACCTACGAGCAGTACTTC.

This chain links TRBV10-2 with TRBJ2-3, with a weak D call TRBD2 (5 bases). Trimming cost V 3 bases and J 2 bases, with 18 bases left between them. CDR3 size: 17 residues. The V gene's germline CDR1 is WSHSY and CDR2 SAAADI. CDR3 residues: CASSDPEADLDTDTQYF. The CDR3 DNA sequence: TGCGCCAGCAGTGATCCCGAAGCGGATCTAGACACAGATACGCAGTATTTT.

The rearrangement joins TRBV6-5 to TRBJ2-7; D remains unclear. V dropped 5 bases and J dropped 4 bases, with 9 bases sitting between them. CDR1 MNHEY and CDR2 SVGAGI come from the germline V gene. The CDR3 consists of 12 residues. This CDR3 is CASSEPRYEQYF. CDR3 in DNA: TGTGCCAGCAGTGAGCCGCGGTACGAGCAGTACTTC.

The chain combines TRBV6-5 with TRBJ1-1, with D tentatively TRBD1 (5 bases). Trimming cost V 4 bases and J 0 bases, with 12 bases left between them. From germline, CDR1 is MNHEY and CDR2 SVGAGI. The CDR3 length is 15 residues. In nucleotides, the CDR3 is TGTGCCAGCAGTTCAGGGTCTCTTATGAACACTGAAGCTTTCTTT. This codes for CASSSGSLMNTEAFF.

This sequence joins TRBV11-3 and TRBJ2-5; 7 bases are shared with TRBD1. The CDR3 spans 16 residues. The trim removed 5 bases at V and 2 bases at J, leaving 11 bases unmatched. Germline V gene lookup returns CDR1 SGHNT and CDR2 YENEEA. This CDR3 reads CASSAYNGTEQETQYF. The DNA of the CDR3 is TGTGCCAGCAGCGCATATAACGGGACAGAACAAGAGACCCAGTACTTC.

This sequence joins TRBV7-8 and TRBJ2-3, with 7 positions matching TRBD1. J was trimmed by 2 bases and V by 5 bases; bases with no gene match: 7. CDR1 SGHVS and CDR2 FQNEAQ come from the germline V gene. The CDR3 spans 15 residues. This CDR3 is CASSPNRGPTDTQYF. Here the CDR3 DNA reads TGTGCCAGCAGCCCGAACAGGGGTCCCACAGATACGCAGTATTTT.

The chain is built from TRBV11-2 and TRBJ2-1, with D unresolved. This CDR3 has 15 amino acids. Per the germline V gene, CDR1 is SGHAT and CDR2 is FQNNGV. V was cut by 1 base and J by 5 bases, with 12 bases left in between. The CDR3 reads CASSLVSYLNNEQFF. DNA of the CDR3: TGTGCCAGCAGCTTAGTAAGCTATCTTAACAATGAGCAGTTCTTC. The whole variable domain, filled in from reference TRBV11-2 and TRBJ2-1, reads EAGVAQSPRYKIIEKRQSVAFWCNPISGHATLYWYQQILGQGPKLLIQFQNNGVVDDSQLPKDRFSAERLKGVDSTLKIQPAKLEDSAVYLCASSLVSYLNNEQFFGPGTRLTVL.

CDR3 sequence reads: CASSLRREPEQFF. The CDR3 DNA reads TGTGCCAGCAGCTTAAGACGGGAGCCAGAGCAGTTCTTC. The chain uses TRBV7-9 and TRBJ2-1, with D perhaps TRBD2 (6 bases). The CDR3 covers 13 residues. The germline V and J ends were trimmed by 2 bases and 10 bases, with 12 bases remaining between them. In germline, CDR1 is SEHNR, CDR2 FQNEAQ (reference sequence).

The chain combines TRBV5-1 with TRBJ1-1, with a tentative D call TRBD1 (5 bases). Germline lookup yields CDR1 SGHRS and CDR2 YFSETQ. CDR3 length equals 14 residues. V lost 2 bases and J lost 5, with 13 bases in between. The CDR3 here is CASSLGGDGTEAFF. DNA for the CDR3: TGCGCCAGCAGCTTAGGAGGGGACGGGACTGAAGCTTTCTTT.

This clone has a handful of counts. V is TRBV6-6 and J is TRBJ2-7; D is unresolved. This CDR3 spans 16 amino acids. CDR1 and CDR2 (germline): MNHNY, SVGAGI (reference sequence). The germline V and J ends were trimmed by 2 bases and 3 bases, with 17 bases remaining between them. In DNA, the CDR3 is TGTGCCAGCAGTTACGACGAGCCGGGTAATTTCTACGAGCAGTACTTC. This sequence encodes CASSYDEPGNFYEQYF.